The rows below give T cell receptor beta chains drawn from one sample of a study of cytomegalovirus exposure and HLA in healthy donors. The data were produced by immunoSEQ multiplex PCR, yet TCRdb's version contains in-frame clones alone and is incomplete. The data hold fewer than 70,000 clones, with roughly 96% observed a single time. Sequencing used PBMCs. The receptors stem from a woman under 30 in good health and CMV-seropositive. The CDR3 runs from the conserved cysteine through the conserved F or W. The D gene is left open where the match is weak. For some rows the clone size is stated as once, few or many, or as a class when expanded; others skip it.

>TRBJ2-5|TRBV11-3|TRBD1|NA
TGTGCCAGCAGCTCCGGGACAGGGGTGATGGGGCAAGAGACCCAGTACTTC
CASSSGTGVMGQETQYF
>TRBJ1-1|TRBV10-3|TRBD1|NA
TGTGCCATCAGGGGGGGACAGGGGTACACTGAAGCTTTCTTT
CAIRGGQGYTEAFF
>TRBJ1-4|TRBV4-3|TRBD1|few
TGCGCCAGCAGCCAATCCTGGGGACAGGGTAATGAAAAACTGTTTTTT
CASSQSWGQGNEKLFF
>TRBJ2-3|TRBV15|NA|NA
TGTGCCACCAGCAGGGAGGTTTCAGCTAGCACAGATACGCAGTATTTT
CATSREVSASTDTQYF
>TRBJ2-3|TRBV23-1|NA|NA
TGCGCCAGCAGTCAATCGGGACTGGCGACAGATACGCAGTATTTT
CASSQSGLATDTQYF
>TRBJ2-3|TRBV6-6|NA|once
TGTGCCAGCGGCCAGAACAATCGGGGACACCCGCAGTATTTT
CASGQNNRGHPQYF
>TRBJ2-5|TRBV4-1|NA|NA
TGCGCCAGCAGCCAAGATCCGGCACTAGGAGAGACCCAGTACTTC
CASSQDPALGETQYF
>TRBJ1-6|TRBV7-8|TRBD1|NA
TGTGCCAGCAGACTGGGACAGGGGAATTCACCCCTCCACTTT
CASRLGQGNSPLHF
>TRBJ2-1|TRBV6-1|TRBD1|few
TGTGCCAGCAGTGAAACAGGGGACGGGTACAATGAGCAGTTCTTC
CASSETGDGYNEQFF
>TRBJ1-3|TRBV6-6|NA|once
TGTGCCAGCAGACAGGGAGCTGGAAACACCATATATTTT
CASRQGAGNTIYF
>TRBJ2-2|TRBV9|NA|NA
TGTGCCAGCAGCGTAAACAGGGCGACCGGGGAGCTGTTTTTT
CASSVNRATGELFF
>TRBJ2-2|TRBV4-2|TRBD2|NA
TGTGCCAGCAGCCAAGAGTCCACAGCGGGGGGGCCCACCGGGGAGCTGTTTTTT
CASSQESTAGGPTGELFF
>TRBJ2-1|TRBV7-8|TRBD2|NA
TGTGCCAGCAGCTTAAGTTCGACTCTAGCGGGGTTAAATGAGCAGTTCTTC
CASSLSSTLAGLNEQFF
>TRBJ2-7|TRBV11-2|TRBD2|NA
TGTGCCAGCAGCTTGGGACTAGCGACCGAGCAGTACTTC
CASSLGLATEQYF
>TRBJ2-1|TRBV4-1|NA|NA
TGCGCCAGCAGCCAAGAACCCCCCCCGGACAGCCAATACAATGAGCAGTTCTTC
CASSQEPPPDSQYNEQFF
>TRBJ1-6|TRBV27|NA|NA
TGTGCCAGCAGTAGTTCATGGAGGGATTCACCCCTCCACTTT
CASSSSWRDSPLHF
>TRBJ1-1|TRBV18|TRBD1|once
TGTGCCAGCTCAACCCCGACAGGGTGGGAGACTGAAGCTTTCTTT
CASSTPTGWETEAFF
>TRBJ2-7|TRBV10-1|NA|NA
TGCGCCAGCAGTGTCGTATTGAGAGGGGAGCAGTACTTC
CASSVVLRGEQYF
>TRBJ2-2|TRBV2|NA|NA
TGTGCCAGCGTAGGAGACACCGGGGAGCTGTTTTTT
CASVGDTGELFF
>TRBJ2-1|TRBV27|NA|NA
TGTGCCAGCAGTTTAGGGGGGATCAACAATGAGCAGTTCTTC
CASSLGGINNEQFF
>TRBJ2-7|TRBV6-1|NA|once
TGTGCCATCTCCCCCCTGCTAGGCGAGCAGTACTTC
CAISPLLGEQYF
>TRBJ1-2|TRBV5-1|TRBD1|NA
TGCGCCAGCAGCTTTGCGGGACAGGGGCCCACTAACTATGGCTACACCTTC
CASSFAGQGPTNYGYTF
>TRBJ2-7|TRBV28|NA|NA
TGTGCCAGCAGTGGGGCCTTTTTCGAGCAGTACTTC
CASSGAFFEQYF
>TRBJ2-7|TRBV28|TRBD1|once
TGTGCCAGCAGTTCCCCTGCAAGGAACGACAGGGCGGACGAGCAGTACTTC
CASSSPARNDRADEQYF
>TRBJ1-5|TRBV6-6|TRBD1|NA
TGTGCCAGCAGTGCGGGACAGGGCAATCAGCCCCAGCATTTT
CASSAGQGNQPQHF
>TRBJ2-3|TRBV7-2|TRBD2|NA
TGTGCCAGCAGCTTGAATCCGGGGGGTAGCACAGATACGCAGTATTTT
CASSLNPGGSTDTQYF
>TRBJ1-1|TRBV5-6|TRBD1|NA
TGTGCCAGCAGCTTAAAGGACAGGGGAAGGACTGAAGCTTTCTTT
CASSLKDRGRTEAFF
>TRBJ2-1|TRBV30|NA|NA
TGTGCCTGGAGTGTACTGCTCGGCTCCTACAATGAGCAGTTCTTC
CAWSVLLGSYNEQFF
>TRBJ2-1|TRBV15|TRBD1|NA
TGTGCCACCAGCATGGACAGGGGGGGCTATGAGCAGTTCTTC
CATSMDRGGYEQFF
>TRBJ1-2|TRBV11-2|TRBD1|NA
TGTGCCAGCAGTCCCGGGACAGGTCCCTATGGCTACACCTTC
CASSPGTGPYGYTF
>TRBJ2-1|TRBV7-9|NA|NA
TGTGCCAGCAGCTATCGGCGGGATGTATACAATGAGCAGTTCTTC
CASSYRRDVYNEQFF
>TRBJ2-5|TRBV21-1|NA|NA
TGTGCCAGCAGCAAATATTATTTGGGTCGGTTCGGGGGGCGCAGCCAAGAGACCCAGTACTTC
CASSKYYLGRFGGRSQETQYF
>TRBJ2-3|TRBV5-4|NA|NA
TGTGCCAGCAGCCCGGAGGGGAGCACAGATACGCAGTATTTT
CASSPEGSTDTQYF
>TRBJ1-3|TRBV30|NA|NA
TGTGCCTTAACATACTCTGGAAACACCATATATTTT
CALTYSGNTIYF
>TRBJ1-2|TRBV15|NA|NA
TGTGCCACCAGCAGAGACCCAACAGGAGACCTATCCTATGGCTACACCTTC
CATSRDPTGDLSYGYTF
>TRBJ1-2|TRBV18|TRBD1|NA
TGTGCCAGCTCACCGGGACAGGGGAACTATGGCTACACCTTC
CASSPGQGNYGYTF
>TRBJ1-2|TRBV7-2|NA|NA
TGTGCCAGCAGGGACCTGACAGAGTCAAGAAGGTATGGCTACACCTTC
CASRDLTESRRYGYTF
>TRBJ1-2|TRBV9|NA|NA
TGTGCCAGCAGCTCTGGGGACTCTGCTGGCTACACCTTC
CASSSGDSAGYTF
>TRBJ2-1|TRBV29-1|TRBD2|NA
TGCAGCTCGAGACTAGCGGGGGGGTACAATGAGCAGTTCTTC
CSSRLAGGYNEQFF
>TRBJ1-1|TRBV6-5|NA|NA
TGTGCCAGCAGTGTAGACAGGAACACTGAAGCTTTCTTT
CASSVDRNTEAFF
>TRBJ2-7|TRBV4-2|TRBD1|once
TGTGCCAGCAGCCAAGTCGGGACAGGGAGCGAAGGGCAGTACTTC
CASSQVGTGSEGQYF
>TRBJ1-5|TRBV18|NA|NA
TGTGCCAGCTCACCCCGAGGGGCAGGGGTGGGCAATCAGCCCCAGCATTTT
CASSPRGAGVGNQPQHF
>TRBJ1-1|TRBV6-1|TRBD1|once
TGTGCCAGTTCCAGGGGGTTTGGCACTGAAGCTTTCTTT
CASSRGFGTEAFF
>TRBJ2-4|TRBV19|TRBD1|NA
TGTGCCAGTAGTATTCGTTTTGGGACAGACATTCAGTACTTC
CASSIRFGTDIQYF
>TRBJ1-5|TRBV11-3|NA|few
TGTGCCAGCAGCTTAGGGGCCAGGGGATGTCCTCTGCCCCAGCATTTT
CASSLGARGCPLPQHF
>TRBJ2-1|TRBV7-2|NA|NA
TGTGCCAGCAGCATCTATCTAGATGATGAGCAGTTCTTC
CASSIYLDDEQFF
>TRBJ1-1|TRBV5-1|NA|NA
TGCGCCAGCAGCCCCAGCGGGGGGAACACTGAAGCTTTCTTT
CASSPSGGNTEAFF
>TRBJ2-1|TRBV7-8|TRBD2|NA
TGTGCCAGCAGCCGCGGGGGGCGTGGTGAGCAGTTCTTC
CASSRGGRGEQFF
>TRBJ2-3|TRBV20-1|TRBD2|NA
TGCAGTGCTGAGGGAGGGGATACGCAGTATTTT
CSAEGGDTQYF
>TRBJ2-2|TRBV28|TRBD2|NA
TGTGCCAGCACTAGCGGGGGGACCGGGGAGCTGTTTTTT
CASTSGGTGELFF
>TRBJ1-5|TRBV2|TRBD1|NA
TGTGCCAGCAGCGCGCCGCCTTTGGGGACAGTTTATAGCAATCAGCCCCAGCATTTT
CASSAPPLGTVYSNQPQHF
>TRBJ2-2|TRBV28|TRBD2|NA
TGTGCCAGCAGTTTCCTCGGGACTAGCGGTCTGTTTTTT
CASSFLGTSGLFF
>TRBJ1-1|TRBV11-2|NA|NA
TGTGCCAGCAGCTCCACCGGAGGGCTGAGGGACACTGAAGCTTTCTTT
CASSSTGGLRDTEAFF
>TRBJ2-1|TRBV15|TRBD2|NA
TGTGCCACCAGCAGAGGCGGGGGGGCGCAGGGTAATGAGCAGTTCTTC
CATSRGGGAQGNEQFF
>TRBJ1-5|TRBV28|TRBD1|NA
TGTGCCAGCACTCGGAGGTTGGGACAGAGGAATCAGCCCCAGCATTTT
CASTRRLGQRNQPQHF
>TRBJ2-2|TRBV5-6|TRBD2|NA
TGTGCCAGCAGCCCAAAGGGAGGGATATGGAGCACCGGGGAGCTGTTTTTT
CASSPKGGIWSTGELFF
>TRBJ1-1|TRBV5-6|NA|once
TGTGCCAGCAGCTTGGGGGTCTCCGGGGTGAACACTGAAGCTTTCTTT
CASSLGVSGVNTEAFF
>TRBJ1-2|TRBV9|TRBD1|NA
TGTGCCAGCAGCGCCCGTGAGGGGACAGGGGTTTATGGCTACACCTTC
CASSAREGTGVYGYTF
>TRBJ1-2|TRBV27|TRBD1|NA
TGTGCCAGCAGCTTGACAGGGAGGTATGGCTACACCTTC
CASSLTGRYGYTF